Following are 2 T cell receptor beta chains from one sample sequenced in a study of T cell changes during pregnancy in multiple sclerosis. TCRdb keeps only in-frame clones here, not all; method: immunoSEQ multiplex PCR. The sample lists about 16,000 clones; 65% to 90% were seen once. The sequencing here drew on CD8+ T cells from peripheral blood mononuclear cells, taken in the first trimester of pregnancy. Receptors were obtained from a female donor with multiple sclerosis, enrolled in a pregnancy study.

This clone was detected only once. The V and J genes are TRBV13 and TRBJ2-3; 8 bases are a match to TRBD1. V lost 4 bases to trimming and J lost 0 bases; unmatched junction nucleotides: 3. The V gene's germline CDR1 is PRHDT and CDR2 FYEKMQ (reference sequence). CDR3 length: 15 residues. The CDR3 DNA follows: TGTGCCAGCAGCTCCCACAGGGGGAGCACAGATACGCAGTATTTT. It yields the protein CASSSHRGSTDTQYF.

The V and J genes are TRBV27 and TRBJ2-1; 7 bases are shared with TRBD2. This CDR3 comprises 13 residues. Germline values: CDR1 MNHEY, CDR2 SMNVEV (reference sequence). Trimming at V came to 5 bases and at J to 6 bases, leaving 4 bases not matched to a gene. CDR3 DNA sequence: TGTGCCAGCAGTCCTGGGAGGGGCAATGAGCAGTTCTTC. Encoded protein: CASSPGRGNEQFF.